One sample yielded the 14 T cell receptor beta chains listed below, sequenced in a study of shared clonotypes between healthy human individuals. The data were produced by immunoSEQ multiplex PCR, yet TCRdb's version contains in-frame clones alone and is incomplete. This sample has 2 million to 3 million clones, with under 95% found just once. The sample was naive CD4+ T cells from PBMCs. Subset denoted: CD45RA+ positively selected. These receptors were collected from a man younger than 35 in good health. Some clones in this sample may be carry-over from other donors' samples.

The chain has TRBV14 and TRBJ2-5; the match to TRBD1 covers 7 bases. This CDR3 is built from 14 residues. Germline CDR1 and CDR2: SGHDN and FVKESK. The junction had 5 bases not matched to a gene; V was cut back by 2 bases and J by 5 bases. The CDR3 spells CASSQTYRGETQYF. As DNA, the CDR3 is TGTGCCAGCAGCCAAACCTACAGGGGTGAGACCCAGTACTTC.

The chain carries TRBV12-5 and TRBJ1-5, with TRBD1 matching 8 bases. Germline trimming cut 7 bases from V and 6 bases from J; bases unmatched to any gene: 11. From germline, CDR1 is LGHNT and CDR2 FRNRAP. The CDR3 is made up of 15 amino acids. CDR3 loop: CASAVGQGAGQPQHF. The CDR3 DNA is TGTGCTAGTGCCGTGGGGCAGGGGGCGGGTCAGCCCCAGCATTTT.

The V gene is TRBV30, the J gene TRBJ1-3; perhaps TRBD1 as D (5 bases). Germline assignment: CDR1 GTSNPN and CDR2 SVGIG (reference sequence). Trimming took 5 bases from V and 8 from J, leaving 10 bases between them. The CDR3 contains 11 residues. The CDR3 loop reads CAWGGADTIYF. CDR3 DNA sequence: TGTGCCTGGGGCGGGGCAGACACCATATATTTT.

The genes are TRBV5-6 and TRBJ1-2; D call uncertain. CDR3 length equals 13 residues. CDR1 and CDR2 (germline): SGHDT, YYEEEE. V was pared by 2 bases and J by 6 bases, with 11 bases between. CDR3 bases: TGTGCCAGCAGCTTCCGAAAAAGGGATGGCTACACCTTC. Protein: CASSFRKRDGYTF. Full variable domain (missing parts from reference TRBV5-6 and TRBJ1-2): DAGVTQSPTHLIKTRGQQVTLRCSPKSGHDTVSWYQQALGQGPQFIFQYYEEEERQRGNFPDRFSGHQFPNYSSELNVNALLLGDSALYLCASSFRKRDGYTFGSGTRLTVV.

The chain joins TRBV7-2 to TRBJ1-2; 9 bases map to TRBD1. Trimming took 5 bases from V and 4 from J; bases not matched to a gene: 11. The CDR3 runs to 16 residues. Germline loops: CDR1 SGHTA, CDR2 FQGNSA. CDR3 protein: CASSPRTGAPTYGYTF. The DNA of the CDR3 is TGTGCCAGCAGCCCTCGGACAGGGGCCCCAACCTATGGCTACACCTTC.

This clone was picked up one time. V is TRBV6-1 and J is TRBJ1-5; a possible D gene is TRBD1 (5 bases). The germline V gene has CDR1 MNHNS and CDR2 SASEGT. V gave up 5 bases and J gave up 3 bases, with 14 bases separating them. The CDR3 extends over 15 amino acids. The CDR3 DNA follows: TGTGCCAGCAGTTTGCAGGGTAACAACAATCAGCCCCAGCATTTT. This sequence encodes CASSLQGNNNQPQHF.

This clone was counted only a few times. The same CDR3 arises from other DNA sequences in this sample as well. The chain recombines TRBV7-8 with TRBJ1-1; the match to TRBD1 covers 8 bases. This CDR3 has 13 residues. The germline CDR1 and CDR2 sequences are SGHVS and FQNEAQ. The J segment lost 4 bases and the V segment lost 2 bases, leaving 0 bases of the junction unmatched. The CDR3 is CASSLTGGTEAFF. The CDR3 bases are TGTGCCAGCAGCTTAACAGGGGGCACTGAAGCTTTCTTT.

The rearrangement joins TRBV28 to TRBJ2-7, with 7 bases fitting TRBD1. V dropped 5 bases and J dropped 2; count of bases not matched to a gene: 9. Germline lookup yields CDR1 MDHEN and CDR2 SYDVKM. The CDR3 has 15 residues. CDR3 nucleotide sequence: TGTGCCAGCAGTCCACCTACCGGGACAGCCTACGAGCAGTACTTC. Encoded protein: CASSPPTGTAYEQYF.

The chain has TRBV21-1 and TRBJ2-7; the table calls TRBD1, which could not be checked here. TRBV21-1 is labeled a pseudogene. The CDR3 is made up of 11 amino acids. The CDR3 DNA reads TGTGCCAGCAGCAACAGGGACGAGCAGTACTTC. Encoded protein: CASSNRDEQYF.

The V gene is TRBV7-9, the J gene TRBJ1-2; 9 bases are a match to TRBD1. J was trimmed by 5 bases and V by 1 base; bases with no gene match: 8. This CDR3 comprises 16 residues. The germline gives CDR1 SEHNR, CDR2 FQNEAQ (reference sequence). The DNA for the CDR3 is TGTGCCAGCAGCTTAGTAGCGGGGACAGGGATTTATGGCTACACCTTC. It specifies CASSLVAGTGIYGYTF.

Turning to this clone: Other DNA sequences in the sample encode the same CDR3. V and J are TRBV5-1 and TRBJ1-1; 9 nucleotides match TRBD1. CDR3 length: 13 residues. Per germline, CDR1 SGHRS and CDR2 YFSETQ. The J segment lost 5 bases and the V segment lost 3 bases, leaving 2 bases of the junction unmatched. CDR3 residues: CASSYGQGTEAFF. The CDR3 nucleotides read TGCGCCAGCAGCTACGGACAGGGGACTGAAGCTTTCTTT.

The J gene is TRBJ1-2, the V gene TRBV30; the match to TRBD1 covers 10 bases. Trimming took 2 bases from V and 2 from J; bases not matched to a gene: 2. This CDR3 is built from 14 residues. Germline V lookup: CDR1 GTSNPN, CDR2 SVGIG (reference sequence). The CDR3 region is CAWSLTGGNYGYTF. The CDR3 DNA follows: TGTGCCTGGAGTTTGACAGGGGGCAACTATGGCTACACCTTC. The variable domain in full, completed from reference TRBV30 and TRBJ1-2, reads SQTIHQWPATLVQPVGSPLSLECTVEGTSNPNLYWYRQAAGRGLQLLFYSVGIGQISSEVPQNLSASRPQDRQFILSSKKLLLSDSGFYLCAWSLTGGNYGYTFGSGTRLTVV.

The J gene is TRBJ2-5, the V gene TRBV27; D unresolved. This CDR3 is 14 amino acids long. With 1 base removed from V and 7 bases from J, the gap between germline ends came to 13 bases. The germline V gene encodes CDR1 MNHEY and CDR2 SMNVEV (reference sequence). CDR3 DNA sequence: TGTGCCAGCAGTTTATTGACCCCTTGGGGGACCCAGTACTTC. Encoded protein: CASSLLTPWGTQYF.

The DNA of the CDR3 is TGTGCCAGCAGCGTAGCTAGCGCCTGGGACAATGAGCAGTTCTTC. Translated, it gives CASSVASAWDNEQFF. The genes are TRBV9 and TRBJ2-1, with D maybe TRBD2 (6 bases). V was trimmed by 0 bases and J by 5 bases, leaving 12 bases between them. CDR1 is SGDLS and CDR2 is YYNGEE in the germline V gene. The CDR3 has 15 amino acids.